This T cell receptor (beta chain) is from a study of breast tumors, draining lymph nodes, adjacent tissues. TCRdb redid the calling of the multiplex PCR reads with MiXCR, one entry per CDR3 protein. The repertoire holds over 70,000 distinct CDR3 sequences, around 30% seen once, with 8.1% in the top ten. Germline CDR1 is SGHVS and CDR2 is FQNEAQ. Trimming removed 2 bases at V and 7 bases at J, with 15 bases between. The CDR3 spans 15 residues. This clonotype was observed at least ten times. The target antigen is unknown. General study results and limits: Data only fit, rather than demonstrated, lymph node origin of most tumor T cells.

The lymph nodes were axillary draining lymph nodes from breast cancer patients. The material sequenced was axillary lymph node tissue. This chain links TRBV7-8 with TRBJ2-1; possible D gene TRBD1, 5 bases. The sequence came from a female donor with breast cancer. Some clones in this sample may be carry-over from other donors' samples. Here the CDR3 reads CASSLTGTLTNEQFF. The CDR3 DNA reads TGTGCCAGCAGCTTAACAGGAACTTTAACAAATGAGCAGTTCTTC.